This TCR beta chain was captured in a study of cytomegalovirus exposure and HLA in healthy donors. Amplification used 60 Vbeta primers and 13 Jbeta primers. Produced via immunoSEQ multiplex PCR; TCRdb's table is partial and in-frame only. This sample carries 100,000 or so clones, 65% to 80% of them seen once, and the ten largest clones take over 9.5%. This clone showed up just a few times. Germline CDR1 and CDR2: SQVTM and ANQGSEA. There are 11 residues in the CDR3. Trimming stripped 7 bases from V and 1 base from J, with 7 bases between. This chain links TRBV29-1 with TRBJ2-5, with no clear D. The clonotype was recovered from a man aged 45-60 years in good health and CMV-seronegative. The material sequenced was PBMCs. CDR3 amino acids: CSGASQETQYF. The CDR3 DNA follows: TGCAGCGGAGCGAGCCAAGAGACCCAGTACTTC.